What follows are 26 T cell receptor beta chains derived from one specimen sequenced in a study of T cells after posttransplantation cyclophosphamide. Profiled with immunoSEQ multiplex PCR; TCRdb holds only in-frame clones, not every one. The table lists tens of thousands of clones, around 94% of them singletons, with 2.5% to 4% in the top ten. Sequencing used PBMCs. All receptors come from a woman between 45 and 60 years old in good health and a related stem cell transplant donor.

DNA for the CDR3: TGTGCCAGCAGCCAAGATAAAGTGGACAGGGGAGTTTCTGGGGCCAACGTCCTGACTTTC. Encoded protein: CASSQDKVDRGVSGANVLTF. The rearrangement uses TRBV4-2 and TRBJ2-6; TRBD1 agrees at 9 bases. In germline, CDR1 is LGHNA, CDR2 YNFKEQ. The CDR3 runs to 20 residues. V lost 0 bases, J lost 1 base, and 10 bases stayed unmatched.

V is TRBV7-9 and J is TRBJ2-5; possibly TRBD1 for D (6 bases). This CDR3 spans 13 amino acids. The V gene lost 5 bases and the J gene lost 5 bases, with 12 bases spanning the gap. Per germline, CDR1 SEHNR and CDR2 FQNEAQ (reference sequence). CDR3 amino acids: CASSETGTETQYF. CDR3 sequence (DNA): TGTGCCAGCAGCGAAACAGGGACGGAGACCCAGTACTTC. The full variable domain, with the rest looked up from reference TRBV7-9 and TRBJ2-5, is DTGVSQNPRHKITKRGQNVTFRCDPISEHNRLYWYRQTLGQGPEFLTYFQNEAQLEKSRLLSDRFSAERPKGSFSTLEIQRTEQGDSAMYLCASSETGTETQYFGPGTRLLVL.

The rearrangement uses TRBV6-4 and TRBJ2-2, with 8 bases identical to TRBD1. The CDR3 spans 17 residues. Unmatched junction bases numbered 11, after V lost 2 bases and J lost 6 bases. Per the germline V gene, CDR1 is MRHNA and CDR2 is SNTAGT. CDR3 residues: CASSDQPQGAIAGELFF. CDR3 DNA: TGTGCCAGCAGTGACCAACCCCAGGGGGCGATTGCCGGGGAGCTGTTTTTT.

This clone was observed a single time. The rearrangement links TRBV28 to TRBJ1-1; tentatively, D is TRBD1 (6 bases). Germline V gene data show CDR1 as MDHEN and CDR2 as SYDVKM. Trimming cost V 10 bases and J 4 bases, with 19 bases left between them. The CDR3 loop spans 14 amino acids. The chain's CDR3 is CATTGRGHGTEAFF. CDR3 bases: TGTGCCACCACGGGGCGGGGGCACGGCACTGAAGCTTTCTTT.

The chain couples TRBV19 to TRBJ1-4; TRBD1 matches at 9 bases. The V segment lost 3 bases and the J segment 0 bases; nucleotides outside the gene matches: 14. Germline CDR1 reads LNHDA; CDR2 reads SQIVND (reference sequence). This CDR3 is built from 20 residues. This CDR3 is CASSILRDRVQEATNEKLFF. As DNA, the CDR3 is TGTGCCAGTAGTATCCTCCGGGACAGGGTACAAGAAGCAACTAATGAAAAACTGTTTTTT.

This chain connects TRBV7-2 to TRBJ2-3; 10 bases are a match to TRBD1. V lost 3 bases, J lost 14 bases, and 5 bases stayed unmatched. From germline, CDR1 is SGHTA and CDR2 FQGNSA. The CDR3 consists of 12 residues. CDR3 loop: CASSFDRGQRYF. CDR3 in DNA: TGTGCCAGCAGCTTCGACAGGGGGCAGCGGTATTTT.

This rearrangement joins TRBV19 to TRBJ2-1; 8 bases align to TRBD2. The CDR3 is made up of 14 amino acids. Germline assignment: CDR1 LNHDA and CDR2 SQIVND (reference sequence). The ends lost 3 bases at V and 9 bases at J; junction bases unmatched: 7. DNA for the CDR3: TGTGCCAGTAGTATTAATAGCGGGAACCCTGAGCAGTTCTTC. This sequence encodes CASSINSGNPEQFF.

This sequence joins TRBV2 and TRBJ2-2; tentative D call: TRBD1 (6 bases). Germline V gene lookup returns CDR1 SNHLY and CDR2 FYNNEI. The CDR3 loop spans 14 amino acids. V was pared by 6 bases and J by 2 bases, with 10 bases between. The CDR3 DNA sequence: TGTGCCAGCAGGGCGGACAGCAACACCGGGGAGCTGTTTTTT. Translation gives CASRADSNTGELFF. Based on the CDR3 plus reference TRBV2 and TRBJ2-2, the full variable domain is EPEVTQTPSHQVTQMGQEVILRCVPISNHLYFYWYRQILGQKVEFLVSFYNNEISEKSEIFDDQFSVERPDGSNFTLKIRSTKLEDSAMYFCASRADSNTGELFFGEGSRLTVL.

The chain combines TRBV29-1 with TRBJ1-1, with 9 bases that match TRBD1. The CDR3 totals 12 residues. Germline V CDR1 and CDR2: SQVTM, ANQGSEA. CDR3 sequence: CTGTGTNTEAFF. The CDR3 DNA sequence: TGCACGGGGACAGGGACGAACACTGAAGCTTTCTTT.

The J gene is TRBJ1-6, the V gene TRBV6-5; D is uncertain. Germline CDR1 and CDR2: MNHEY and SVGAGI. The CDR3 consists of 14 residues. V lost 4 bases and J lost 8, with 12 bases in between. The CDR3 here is CASSSAGEYSPLHF. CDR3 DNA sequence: TGTGCCAGCAGTTCCGCCGGAGAGTATTCACCCCTCCACTTT.

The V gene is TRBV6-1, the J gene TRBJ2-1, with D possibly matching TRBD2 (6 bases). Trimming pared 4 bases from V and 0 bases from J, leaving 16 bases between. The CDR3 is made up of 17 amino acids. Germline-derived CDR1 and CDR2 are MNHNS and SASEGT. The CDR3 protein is CASSVGLPPSSYNEQFF. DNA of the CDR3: TGTGCCAGCAGTGTGGGACTCCCACCCAGCTCCTACAATGAGCAGTTCTTC.

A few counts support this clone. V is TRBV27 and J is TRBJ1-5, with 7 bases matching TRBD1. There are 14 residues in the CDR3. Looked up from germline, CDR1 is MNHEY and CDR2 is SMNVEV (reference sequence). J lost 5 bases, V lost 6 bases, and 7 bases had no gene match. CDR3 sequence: CASRTTTGDQPQHF. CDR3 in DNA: TGTGCCAGCAGAACCACCACAGGGGATCAGCCCCAGCATTTT.

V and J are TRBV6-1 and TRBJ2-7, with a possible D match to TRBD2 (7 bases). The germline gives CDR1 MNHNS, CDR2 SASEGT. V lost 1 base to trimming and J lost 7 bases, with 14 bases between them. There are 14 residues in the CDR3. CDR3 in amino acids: CASSEGTRGWEQYF. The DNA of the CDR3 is TGTGCCAGCAGTGAAGGGACTAGGGGGTGGGAGCAGTACTTC.

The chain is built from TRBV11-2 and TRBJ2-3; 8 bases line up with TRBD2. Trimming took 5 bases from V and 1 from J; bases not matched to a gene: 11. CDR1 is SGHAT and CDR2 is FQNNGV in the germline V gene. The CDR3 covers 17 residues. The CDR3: CASSLISGNWGTDTQYF. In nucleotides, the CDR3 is TGTGCCAGCAGCCTAATTAGCGGGAACTGGGGCACAGATACGCAGTATTTT. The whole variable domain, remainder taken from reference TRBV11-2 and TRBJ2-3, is EAGVAQSPRYKIIEKRQSVAFWCNPISGHATLYWYQQILGQGPKLLIQFQNNGVVDDSQLPKDRFSAERLKGVDSTLKIQPAKLEDSAVYLCASSLISGNWGTDTQYFGPGTRLTVL.

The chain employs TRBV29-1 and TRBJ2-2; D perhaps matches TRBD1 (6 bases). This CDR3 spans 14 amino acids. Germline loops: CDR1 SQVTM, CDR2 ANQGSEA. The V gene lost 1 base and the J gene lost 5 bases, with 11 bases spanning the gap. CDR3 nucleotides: TGCAGCGTTGAAGTGCGTCAGGGGACCGGGGAGCTGTTTTTT. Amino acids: CSVEVRQGTGELFF.

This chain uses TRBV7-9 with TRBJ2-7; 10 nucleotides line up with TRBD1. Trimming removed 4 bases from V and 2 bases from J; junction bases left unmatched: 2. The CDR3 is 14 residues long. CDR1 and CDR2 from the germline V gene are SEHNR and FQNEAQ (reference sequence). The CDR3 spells CASSSGTGAYEQYF. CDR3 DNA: TGTGCCAGCAGCTCCGGGACAGGGGCCTACGAGCAGTACTTC.

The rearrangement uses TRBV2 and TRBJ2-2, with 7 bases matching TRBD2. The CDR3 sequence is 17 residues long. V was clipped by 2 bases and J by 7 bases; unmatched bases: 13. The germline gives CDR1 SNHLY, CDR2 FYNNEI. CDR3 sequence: CASSENLGAGSFGELFF. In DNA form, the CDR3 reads TGTGCCAGCAGTGAAAATCTCGGAGCGGGGAGTTTCGGGGAGCTGTTTTTT.

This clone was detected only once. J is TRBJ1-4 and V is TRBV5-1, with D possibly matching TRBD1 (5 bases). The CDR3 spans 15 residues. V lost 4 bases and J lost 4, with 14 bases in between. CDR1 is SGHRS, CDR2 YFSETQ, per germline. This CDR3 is CASSEGRGSNEKLFF. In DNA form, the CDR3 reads TGCGCCAGCAGCGAGGGGCGGGGCAGTAATGAAAAACTGTTTTTT. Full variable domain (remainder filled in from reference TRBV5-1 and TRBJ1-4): KAGVTQTPRYLIKTRGQQVTLSCSPISGHRSVSWYQQTPGQGLQFLFEYFSETQRNKGNFPGRFSGRQFSNSRSEMNVSTLELGDSALYLCASSEGRGSNEKLFFGSGTQLSVL.

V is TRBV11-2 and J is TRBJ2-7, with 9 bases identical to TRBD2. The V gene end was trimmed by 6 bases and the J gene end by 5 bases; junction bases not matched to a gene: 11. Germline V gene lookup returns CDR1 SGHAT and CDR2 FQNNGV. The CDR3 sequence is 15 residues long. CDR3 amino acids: CASRLGGGVLDEQYF. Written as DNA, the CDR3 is TGTGCCAGCAGGCTAGGCGGGGGGGTACTCGACGAGCAGTACTTC.

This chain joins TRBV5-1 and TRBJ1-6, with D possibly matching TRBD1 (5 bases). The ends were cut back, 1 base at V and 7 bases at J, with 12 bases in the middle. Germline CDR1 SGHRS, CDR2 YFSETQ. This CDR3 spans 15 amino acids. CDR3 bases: TGCGCCAGCAGCTTGTGGGGGGAAGTGAATTCACCCCTCCACTTT. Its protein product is CASSLWGEVNSPLHF.

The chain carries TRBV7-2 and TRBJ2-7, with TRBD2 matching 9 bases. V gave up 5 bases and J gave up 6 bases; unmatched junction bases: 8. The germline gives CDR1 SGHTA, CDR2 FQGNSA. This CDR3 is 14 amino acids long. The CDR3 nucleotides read TGTGCCAGCAGCCCCTTCGCGGGAGGGCTCGAGCAGTACTTC. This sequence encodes CASSPFAGGLEQYF.

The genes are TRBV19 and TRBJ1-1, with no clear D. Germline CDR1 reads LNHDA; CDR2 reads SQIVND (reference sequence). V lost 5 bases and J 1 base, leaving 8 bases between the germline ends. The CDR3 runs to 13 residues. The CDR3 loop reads CASSPRGNTEAFF. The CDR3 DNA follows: TGTGCCAGTAGTCCCCGGGGGAACACTGAAGCTTTCTTT.

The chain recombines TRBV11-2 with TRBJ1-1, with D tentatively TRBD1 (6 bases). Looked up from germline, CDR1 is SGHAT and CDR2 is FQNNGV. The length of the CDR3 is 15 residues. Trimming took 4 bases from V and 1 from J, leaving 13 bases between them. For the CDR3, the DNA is TGTGCCAGCAGCTCCGCGCCGGGACAGAACACTGAAGCTTTCTTT. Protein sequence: CASSSAPGQNTEAFF.

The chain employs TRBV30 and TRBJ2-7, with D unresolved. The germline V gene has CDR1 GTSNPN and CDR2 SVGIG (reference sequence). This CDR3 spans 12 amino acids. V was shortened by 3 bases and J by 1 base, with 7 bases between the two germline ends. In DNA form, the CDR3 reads TGTGCCTGGAGGAGGAGTTCCTACGAGCAGTACTTC. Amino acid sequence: CAWRRSSYEQYF.

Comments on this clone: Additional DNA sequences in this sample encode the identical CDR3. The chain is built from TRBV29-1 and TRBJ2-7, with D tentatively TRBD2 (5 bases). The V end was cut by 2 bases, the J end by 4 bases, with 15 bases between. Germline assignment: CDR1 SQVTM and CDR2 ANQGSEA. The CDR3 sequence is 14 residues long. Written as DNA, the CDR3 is TGCAGCGTTGAAAATGGGGAGAGGCGGTACGAGCAGTACTTC. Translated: CSVENGERRYEQYF.

Here the CDR3 DNA reads TGTGCCAGCTCACCCCTCGGTGGACAGGCTAGCTCCTACGAGCAGTACTTC. Its protein product is CASSPLGGQASSYEQYF. V is TRBV18 and J is TRBJ2-7; 7 bases fit TRBD1. CDR1 KGHSH and CDR2 LQKENI come from the germline V gene. This CDR3 comprises 17 residues. V dropped 3 bases and J dropped 0; count of bases not matched to a gene: 11.